The rows below give T cell receptor beta chains drawn from one sample of a study of blood T cells in healthy people across ages. TCRdb independently ran MiXCR on the 5' RACE reads; one entry per CDR3 protein. The table includes hundreds of thousands of distinct CDR3 sequences, around half detected once. Sequenced sample: blood. The receptors shown here come from a man older than 75 in good health. The CDR3 runs from the conserved cysteine through the conserved F or W. Clone size is given for some rows only: seen once, a few or many times, or a class if the clone is expanded.

v_call: TRBV28; clone_size: .; cdr3_aa: CASSSISGGTFGYTF
v_call: TRBV20-1; clone_size: .; cdr3_aa: CSARKLGQLRDTQYF
v_call: TRBV21-1; clone_size: .; cdr3_aa: CASSKGWGVGTYEQYF
v_call: TRBV27; clone_size: .; cdr3_aa: CASSLVRTGTNQPQHF
v_call: TRBV20-1; clone_size: .; cdr3_aa: CSAGETGTAYGYTF
v_call: TRBV14; clone_size: many; cdr3_aa: CASSQSWIVSGANVLTF
v_call: TRBV12-3/TRBV12-4; clone_size: .; cdr3_aa: CASSLGHEDTQYF
v_call: TRBV10-3; clone_size: .; cdr3_aa: CAIRPQGPSYEQYF
v_call: TRBV5-6; clone_size: .; cdr3_aa: CASRLGRNSPLHF
v_call: TRBV6-6; clone_size: .; cdr3_aa: CASTSDRVAPLTDTQYF
v_call: TRBV24-1; clone_size: .; cdr3_aa: CATSDSVDNEQFF
v_call: TRBV12-3/TRBV12-4; clone_size: .; cdr3_aa: CASSLGDIYGYTF
v_call: TRBV28; clone_size: .; cdr3_aa: CASSFGGRVYGYTF
v_call: TRBV29-1; clone_size: many; cdr3_aa: CSVAGNQETQYF
v_call: TRBV11-3; clone_size: .; cdr3_aa: CASSLSNRGGTEAFF
v_call: TRBV9; clone_size: .; cdr3_aa: CASSPSGYYGYTF
v_call: TRBV18; clone_size: many; cdr3_aa: CASSPGISQDTQYF
v_call: TRBV15; clone_size: few; cdr3_aa: CATSRGDSPHYEQYF
v_call: TRBV29-1; clone_size: many; cdr3_aa: CSVTQGGGPGNEQFF
v_call: TRBV30; clone_size: .; cdr3_aa: CAWSNEGDRRIYEQYF
v_call: TRBV10-3; clone_size: .; cdr3_aa: CAISDQTGGFREQYF
v_call: TRBV29-1; clone_size: .; cdr3_aa: CSVDLLGTSANTGELFF
v_call: TRBV6-4; clone_size: .; cdr3_aa: CASSDSGGSTDTQYF
v_call: TRBV5-1; clone_size: .; cdr3_aa: CASSLTGSNSPLHF
v_call: TRBV20-1; clone_size: .; cdr3_aa: CSARYRGDEQFF
v_call: TRBV7-9; clone_size: few; cdr3_aa: CASTLDSNQPQHF
v_call: TRBV20-1; clone_size: .; cdr3_aa: CSARDPAGETGELFF
v_call: TRBV28; clone_size: .; cdr3_aa: CASSSTIEQFF
v_call: TRBV4-1; clone_size: .; cdr3_aa: CASNRDDLSYTDTQYF
v_call: TRBV12-3/TRBV12-4; clone_size: .; cdr3_aa: CASSQGAMGTDTQYF
v_call: TRBV5-1; clone_size: .; cdr3_aa: CASSPGTAGYGYTF
v_call: TRBV7-9; clone_size: .; cdr3_aa: CASSPGTGAFSYEQYF
v_call: TRBV9; clone_size: .; cdr3_aa: CASSVGAGHAYEQYF
v_call: TRBV29-1; clone_size: .; cdr3_aa: CSVALSGQVNQPQHF
v_call: TRBV12-3/TRBV12-4; clone_size: few; cdr3_aa: CASSLEQIYSNQPQHF
v_call: TRBV7-2; clone_size: once; cdr3_aa: CASSALAVLGEQFF
v_call: TRBV28; clone_size: .; cdr3_aa: CASSSDRGGETQYF
v_call: TRBV20-1; clone_size: .; cdr3_aa: CSATTGFNQPQHF
v_call: TRBV4-1; clone_size: .; cdr3_aa: CASSQDGGGAKNIQYF
v_call: TRBV28; clone_size: .; cdr3_aa: CASTRRGGGETQFF
v_call: TRBV5-1; clone_size: .; cdr3_aa: CASSPEIEGTEAFF